Listed below are T cell receptor beta chains from one sample, sequenced in a study of T cell repertoires in cytomegalovirus infection. Their recognized antigens are unknown. TCRdb independently ran MiXCR on the reads; one entry per CDR3 protein. The table includes some 500,000 distinct CDR3 sequences, 40% detected once. The starting material was cultured PBMCs, obtained from culture after CMV antigen stimulation. These receptors were collected from a human donor in good health (CMV status not recorded). Some clones in this sample may be carry-over from other donors' samples. CDR3s include the opening cysteine and the closing phenylalanine or tryptophan. A D gene is named only where the DNA matches it firmly. Size tells how often a clone was seen (once, few, many) or the class of an expanded clone, and some rows leave it out.

CDR3 protein	CDR3 DNA	clone size	D gene	V gene	J gene
CAISRQGREAFF	TGTGCCATCAGCAGACAGGGACGTGAAGCTTTCTTT	-	TRBD1	TRBV10-3	TRBJ1-1
CSAKSGSTDTQYF	TGCAGTGCCAAGAGCGGGAGCACAGATACGCAGTATTTT	-	-	TRBV20-1	TRBJ2-3
CSAETAIGYGYTF	TGCAGTGCCGAGACCGCAATTGGGTATGGCTACACCTTC	few	-	TRBV20-1	TRBJ1-2
CASSSNRGTNEQFF	TGTGCCAGCAGTTCCAACAGGGGAACTAATGAGCAGTTCTTC	few	TRBD1	TRBV7-8	TRBJ2-1
CASSNLGTQYF	TGTGCCAGCAGCAACCTGGGGACCCAGTACTTC	many	-	TRBV7-2	TRBJ2-5
CASSSGPQGARGNTEAFF	TGTGCCAGCAGCTCCGGGCCCCAGGGGGCGCGGGGGAACACTGAAGCTTTCTTT	few	TRBD1	TRBV7-2	TRBJ1-1
CASTRGGGRTDTQYF	TGTGCCAGCACCAGGGGGGGGGGACGCACAGATACGCAGTATTTT	-	-	TRBV27	TRBJ2-3
CASGDRVSGANVLTF	TGTGCCAGCGGGGACAGGGTCTCTGGGGCCAACGTCCTGACTTTC	few	TRBD1	TRBV7-6	TRBJ2-6
CASSLAFSPGREQFF	TGTGCCAGCAGCTTAGCTTTTTCGCCCGGCCGCGAGCAGTTCTTC	-	-	TRBV7-2	TRBJ2-1
CASSSYGNSPLHF	TGTGCCAGCAGCTCATATGGGAATTCACCCCTCCACTTT	-	-	TRBV7-2	TRBJ1-6
CASSLFGSYNQPQHF	TGCGCCAGCAGCTTGTTTGGGAGCTATAATCAGCCCCAGCATTTT	-	-	TRBV5-1	TRBJ1-5
CASSPQGNYRYNEQFF	TGTGCCAGCAGCCCACAGGGAAATTATAGGTACAATGAGCAGTTCTTC	few	-	TRBV7-9	TRBJ2-1
CASSTPPAGEYF	TGTGCCAGCAGCACGCCTCCTGCGGGGGAGTACTTC	-	TRBD2	TRBV7-2	TRBJ2-5
CASSESRRSNTEAFF	TGCGCCAGCAGTGAGTCGCGTCGGTCGAACACTGAAGCTTTCTTT	-	-	TRBV10-2	TRBJ1-1
CASSLASFYSTDTQYF	TGTGCCAGCAGCTTGGCCTCCTTCTATAGCACAGATACGCAGTATTTT	-	-	TRBV5-6	TRBJ2-3
CASSFALAGGPGGELFF	TGTGCCAGCAGTTTTGCCCTAGCGGGGGGGCCAGGCGGGGAGCTGTTTTTT	few	TRBD2	TRBV12-3/TRBV12-4	TRBJ2-2
CASRQTGGPNEKLFF	TGTGCCAGCAGACAGACAGGGGGCCCTAATGAAAAACTGTTTTTT	few	TRBD1	TRBV12-3/TRBV12-4	TRBJ1-4
CASSFRPPNTIYF	TGTGCCAGTAGTTTTCGCCCGCCAAACACCATATATTTT	once	-	TRBV19	TRBJ1-3
CASSKVLGYEQFF	TGTGCCAGCAGCAAAGTTCTCGGATATGAGCAGTTCTTC	-	-	TRBV7-8	TRBJ2-1
CASSQFTDTQYF	TGCGCCAGCAGCCAGTTTACAGATACGCAGTATTTT	few	-	TRBV4-1	TRBJ2-3
CSARDLSGHYNEQFF	TGCAGTGCTAGAGATCTTAGCGGGCACTACAATGAGCAGTTCTTC	once	TRBD2	TRBV20-1	TRBJ2-1
CASSNFLSLSEAFF	TGTGCCAGTAGTAATTTCCTGAGTTTATCTGAAGCTTTCTTT	-	-	TRBV19	TRBJ1-1